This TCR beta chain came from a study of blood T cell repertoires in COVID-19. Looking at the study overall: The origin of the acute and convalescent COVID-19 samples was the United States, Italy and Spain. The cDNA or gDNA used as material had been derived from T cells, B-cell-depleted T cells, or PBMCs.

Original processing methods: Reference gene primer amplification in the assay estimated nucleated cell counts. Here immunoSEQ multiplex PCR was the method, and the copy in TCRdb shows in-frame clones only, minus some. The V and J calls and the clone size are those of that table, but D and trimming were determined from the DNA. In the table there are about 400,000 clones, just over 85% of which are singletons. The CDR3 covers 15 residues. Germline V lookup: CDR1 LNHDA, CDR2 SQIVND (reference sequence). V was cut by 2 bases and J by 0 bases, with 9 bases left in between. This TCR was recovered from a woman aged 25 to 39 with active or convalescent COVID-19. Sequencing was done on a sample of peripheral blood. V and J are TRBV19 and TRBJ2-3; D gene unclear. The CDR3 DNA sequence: TGTGCCAGTAGTATACATGACTCTAGCACAGATACGCAGTATTTT. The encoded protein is CASSIHDSSTDTQYF.